Following are 26 T cell receptor beta chains from one sample sequenced in a study of blood T cell repertoires in COVID-19. Profiling relied on immunoSEQ multiplex PCR, and the TCRdb table lists in-frame clones only, not all of them. This repertoire shows about 100,000 clones, just under 85% found once; its top ten account for around 15%. The material sequenced was peripheral blood. The receptors stem from a man aged 45 to 65 with active or convalescent COVID-19.

The rearrangement joins TRBV9 to TRBJ2-3; no definite D call. CDR3 length: 15 amino acids. Germline-derived CDR1 and CDR2 are SGDLS and YYNGEE. Trimming removed 0 bases at V and 0 bases at J, with 8 bases between. The chain's CDR3 is CASSVGLASTDTQYF. CDR3 bases: TGTGCCAGCAGCGTAGGGTTAGCTAGCACAGATACGCAGTATTTT.

The rearrangement links TRBV5-1 to TRBJ2-2, with D possibly TRBD1 on 5 matching bases. With 1 base removed from V and 1 base from J, the gap between germline ends came to 8 bases. Germline-derived CDR1 and CDR2 are SGHRS and YFSETQ. The CDR3 extends over 15 amino acids. The CDR3 nucleotides read TGCGCCAGCAGCTTGCCCCAGGGGAACACCGGGGAGCTGTTTTTT. Its translation: CASSLPQGNTGELFF.

The V and J genes are TRBV6-5 and TRBJ2-7; maybe TRBD2 (6 bases). There are 14 residues in the CDR3. The V end lost 0 bases, the J end lost 6 bases, and 12 bases lay between the germline ends. Germline V lookup: CDR1 MNHEY, CDR2 SVGAGI. The CDR3, as DNA: TGTGCCAGCAGTTACTCCGGGAGATCGCGCGAGCAGTACTTC. Protein product: CASSYSGRSREQYF.

The V call is TRBV10-3, the J call TRBJ1-1, with 10 bases aligning to TRBD1. This CDR3 contains 16 residues. Germline CDR1 ENHRY, CDR2 SYGVKD. The trim removed 0 bases at V and 6 bases at J, leaving 7 bases unmatched. The CDR3 bases are TGTGCCATCAGTGAGTCTGGGACAGGGGTAAGTCCTGAAGCTTTCTTT. This sequence encodes CAISESGTGVSPEAFF.

J is TRBJ1-3 and V is TRBV18, with unresolved D. Trimming pared 3 bases from V and 6 bases from J, leaving 12 bases between. CDR1 is KGHSH, CDR2 LQKENI, per germline. The CDR3 contains 14 residues. The CDR3 region has the DNA TGTGCCAGCTCACCGCAGTACGCTTTAAACACCATATATTTT. This sequence encodes CASSPQYALNTIYF.

The CDR3 region has the DNA TGTGCCAGCAGCCAAGAGGGGGGAGCGAGATCTGGTACGCAGTATTTT. The encoded protein is CASSQEGGARSGTQYF. The chain recombines TRBV14 with TRBJ2-3, with D perhaps TRBD2 (6 bases). V was cut by 0 bases and J by 8 bases, with 18 bases left in between. The CDR3 extends over 16 amino acids. CDR1 is SGHDN and CDR2 is FVKESK in the germline V gene.

The gene calls are TRBV2 and TRBJ1-3; D unresolved. Deletions cut 2 bases from V and 4 bases from J, with 12 bases between. Germline V gene lookup returns CDR1 SNHLY and CDR2 FYNNEI. This CDR3 contains 15 residues. The CDR3: CASSEMALAGNTIYF. CDR3 DNA sequence: TGTGCCAGCAGTGAAATGGCCCTCGCCGGAAACACCATATATTTT.

The chain links TRBV28 to TRBJ1-2, with D possibly matching TRBD1 (5 bases). Germline V gene data show CDR1 as MDHEN and CDR2 as SYDVKM. This CDR3 region has 13 residues. V was cut by 10 bases and J by 3 bases, with 15 bases left in between. The DNA for the CDR3 is TGTGCCACTCCTGGGAGGGGAGACTATGGCTACACCTTC. Translation: CATPGRGDYGYTF.

The CDR3 bases are TGTGCCAGCAGTCAAACGGGGGGGGTACCGCGAGCTTTCTTT. It encodes CASSQTGGVPRAFF. The chain combines TRBV3-1 (or the pseudogene TRBV3-2) with TRBJ1-1; the D gene is possibly TRBD1 (5 bases). CDR3 length: 14 amino acids. Germline V gene data show CDR1 as LGHDT and CDR2 as YNNKEL (reference sequence). The germline V and J ends were trimmed by 6 bases and 10 bases, with 21 bases remaining between them.

The V call is TRBV24-1, the J call TRBJ2-1; perhaps TRBD1 as D (6 bases). The CDR3 totals 16 residues. Deletions cut 7 bases from V and 5 bases from J, with 20 bases between. Per germline, CDR1 KGHDR and CDR2 SFDVKD. The CDR3 region is CATRGAGRTLDNEQFF. The CDR3 DNA is TGTGCCACCAGGGGGGCGGGTAGGACCCTTGACAATGAGCAGTTCTTC.

The V and J genes are TRBV13 and TRBJ1-3; D call uncertain. The CDR3 has 13 residues. V lost 3 bases and J lost 2, with 5 bases in between. The V gene's germline CDR1 is PRHDT and CDR2 FYEKMQ (reference sequence). In nucleotides, the CDR3 is TGTGCCAGCAGCTTTACGGCTGGAAACACCATATATTTT. Translated: CASSFTAGNTIYF.

The rearrangement joins TRBV3-1 (or the pseudogene TRBV3-2) to TRBJ1-2, with D possibly TRBD1 on 6 matching bases. This CDR3 contains 15 residues. Trimming shortened V by 3 bases and J by 4 bases, and 15 bases separated the two germline ends. The germline V gene encodes CDR1 LGHDT and CDR2 YNNKEL (reference sequence). CDR3 residues: CASSHRQESGYGYTF. CDR3 nucleotide sequence: TGTGCCAGCAGCCACCGACAGGAAAGCGGCTATGGCTACACCTTC.

The chain has TRBV5-1 and TRBJ2-5; tentative D call: TRBD2 (5 bases). The germline CDR1 and CDR2 sequences are SGHRS and YFSETQ. The V end lost 0 bases, the J end lost 1 base, and 10 bases lay between the germline ends. This CDR3 contains 15 residues. The CDR3 nucleotides are TGCGCCAGCAGCTTGGGGGCCGCGGGCCAAGAGACCCAGTACTTC. Translation: CASSLGAAGQETQYF.

J is TRBJ2-3 and V is TRBV6-6, with D tentatively TRBD1 (6 bases). Trimming left V 8 bases short and J 6 bases short, with 15 bases between. CDR3 length: 13 residues. Germline assignment: CDR1 MNHNY and CDR2 SVGAGI (reference sequence). The CDR3 DNA sequence: TGTGCCAGCCGAAGGGGGAGTTCGGATACGCAGTATTTT. Protein sequence: CASRRGSSDTQYF.

The chain joins TRBV9 to TRBJ2-5, with D possibly TRBD2 on 5 matching bases. The CDR3 is 16 amino acids. CDR1 and CDR2 (germline): SGDLS, YYNGEE. Trimming removed 2 bases at V and 5 bases at J, with 19 bases between. The CDR3 loop is CASSVGSQLGRETQYF. The CDR3 DNA reads TGTGCCAGCAGCGTGGGCTCCCAACTAGGTCGGGAGACCCAGTACTTC.

The chain links TRBV12-3 or TRBV12-4 to TRBJ1-1, with D hard to call. This CDR3 has 13 amino acids. V shed 5 bases and J shed 1 base, with 8 bases lying between them. The CDR3 here is CASSRTQNTEAFF. CDR3 DNA: TGTGCCAGCAGTCGTACACAGAACACTGAAGCTTTCTTT.

The chain uses TRBV5-3 and TRBJ2-7, with unresolved D. TRBV5-3 has ORF status, its function being uncertain. There are 16 residues in the CDR3. V was cut by 1 base and J by 1 base, with 15 bases left in between. CDR3 sequence reads: CARSLLLGRYSYEQYF. The CDR3 DNA sequence: TGTGCCAGAAGCTTGTTGTTGGGCAGGTATTCCTACGAGCAGTACTTC.

This chain uses TRBV5-1 with TRBJ2-2; D gene uncertain. Trimming pared 3 bases from V and 6 bases from J, leaving 18 bases between. Germline V gene lookup returns CDR1 SGHRS and CDR2 YFSETQ. The CDR3 is 16 amino acids. In DNA, the CDR3 is TGCGCCAGCAGCTCTGCAGTAGCTGAAGGCGCCGGGGAGCTGTTTTTT. Its translation: CASSSAVAEGAGELFF.

The chain combines TRBV9 with TRBJ2-5, with 10 bases lining up with TRBD2. The V gene's germline CDR1 is SGDLS and CDR2 YYNGEE. The CDR3 is made up of 16 amino acids. Trimming took 0 bases from V and 5 from J; bases not matched to a gene: 7. The CDR3 region is CASSVGAGGPLETQYF. CDR3 sequence (DNA): TGTGCCAGCAGCGTAGGAGCGGGAGGGCCCCTGGAGACCCAGTACTTC. Together with reference TRBV9 and TRBJ2-5, the CDR3 gives the full variable domain: DSGVTQTPKHLITATGQRVTLRCSPRSGDLSVYWYQQSLDQGLQFLIQYYNGEERAKGNILERFSAQQFPDLHSELNLSSLELGDSALYFCASSVGAGGPLETQYFGPGTRLLVL.

This clone was seen only once. V gene TRBV13 combines with J gene TRBJ2-7; D gene ambiguous. The CDR3 contains 14 residues. The V end lost 6 bases, the J end lost 1 base, and 13 bases lay between the germline ends. Germline CDR1 PRHDT, CDR2 FYEKMQ (reference sequence). This CDR3 reads CASSPRPTSYEQYF. CDR3 nucleotides: TGTGCCAGCAGTCCGAGGCCAACTTCCTACGAGCAGTACTTC.

The chain has TRBV6-5 and TRBJ1-2, with TRBD1 matching over 9 bases. The ends lost 6 bases at V and 6 bases at J; junction bases unmatched: 8. Germline V gene lookup returns CDR1 MNHEY and CDR2 SVGAGI. The CDR3 loop spans 14 amino acids. CDR3: CASRKGQGENGYTF. For the CDR3, the DNA is TGTGCCAGCAGGAAGGGACAGGGAGAAAATGGCTACACCTTC.

V gene TRBV19 combines with J gene TRBJ2-5; TRBD1 matches at 9 bases. This CDR3 has 13 residues. Per germline, CDR1 LNHDA and CDR2 SQIVND (reference sequence). V gave up 7 bases and J gave up 5 bases; unmatched junction bases: 5. CDR3 residues: CASTVQGAETQYF. In nucleotides, the CDR3 is TGTGCCAGTACCGTACAGGGGGCGGAGACCCAGTACTTC.

This clone was seen a few times. The V and J genes are TRBV7-9 and TRBJ2-7; 7 nucleotides line up with TRBD2. CDR1 is SEHNR and CDR2 is FQNEAQ in the germline V gene (reference sequence). This CDR3 has 14 amino acids. The ends lost 4 bases at V and 4 bases at J; junction bases unmatched: 7. CDR3 bases: TGTGCCAGCAGCTCTAGGTCCGGGAGGTACGAGCAGTACTTC. It encodes CASSSRSGRYEQYF.

This rearrangement joins TRBV3-1 (or the pseudogene TRBV3-2) to TRBJ2-5; D may be TRBD2 (6 bases). CDR1 and CDR2 (germline): LGHDT, YNNKEL (reference sequence). V was cut by 1 base and J by 3 bases, with 12 bases left in between. There are 15 residues in the CDR3. The CDR3 region is CASSQGGTSKETQYF. CDR3 nucleotides: TGTGCCAGCAGCCAAGGGGGTACTAGCAAAGAGACCCAGTACTTC.

The rearrangement uses TRBV2 and TRBJ1-1; D is perhaps TRBD1 (6 bases). Looked up from germline, CDR1 is SNHLY and CDR2 is FYNNEI. Trimming cost V 7 bases and J 0 bases, with 9 bases left between them. The CDR3 extends over 13 amino acids. CDR3 amino acids: CASTRTVNTEAFF. In DNA, the CDR3 is TGTGCCAGCACCCGGACAGTGAACACTGAAGCTTTCTTT.

CDR3 in amino acids: CASSPRTSANQETQYF. DNA of the CDR3: TGTGCCAGCAGCCCGCGGACTAGCGCTAACCAAGAGACCCAGTACTTC. This chain connects TRBV5-8 to TRBJ2-5; 9 nucleotides match TRBD2. Germline V gene data show CDR1 as SGHTS and CDR2 as YDEGEE. Unmatched junction bases numbered 7, after V lost 4 bases and J lost 0 bases. This CDR3 has 16 amino acids.